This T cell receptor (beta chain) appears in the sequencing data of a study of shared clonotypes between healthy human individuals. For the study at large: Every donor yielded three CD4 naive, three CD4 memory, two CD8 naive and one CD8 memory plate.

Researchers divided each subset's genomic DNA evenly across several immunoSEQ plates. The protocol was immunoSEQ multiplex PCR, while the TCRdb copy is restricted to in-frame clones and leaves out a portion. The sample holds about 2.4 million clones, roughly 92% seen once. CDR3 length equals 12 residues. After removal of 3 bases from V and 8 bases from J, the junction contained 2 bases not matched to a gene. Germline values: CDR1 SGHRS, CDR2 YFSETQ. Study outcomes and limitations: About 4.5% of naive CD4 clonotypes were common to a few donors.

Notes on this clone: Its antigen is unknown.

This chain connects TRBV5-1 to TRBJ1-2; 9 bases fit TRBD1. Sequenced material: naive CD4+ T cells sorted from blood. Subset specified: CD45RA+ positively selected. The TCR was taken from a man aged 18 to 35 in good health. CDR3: CASSWTGEGYTF. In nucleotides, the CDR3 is TGCGCCAGCAGCTGGACAGGGGAGGGCTACACCTTC.